Below, 14 T cell receptor beta chains from the same sample are listed, as sequenced in a study of vaccination effects on CD4 cells after COVID-19 (dated by TCRdb to 2021 to 2024). Library preparation was by the immunoSEQ multiplex PCR assay. The table comes from immuneACCESS by way of TCRdb, which keeps in-frame sequences with V and J called. Part of the clones is missing from these tables; in studies checked, under half for an unresolved V gene and the rest for unknown reasons. The sample table lists 40,000 or so clones, approximately 72% of them with a count of one. Around 2.9% of the sample rests with the top ten. After more than nine days of culture, CD4+ T cells were isolated with the EasySep CD4+ T cell isolation kit. Their cognate antigens are unknown. The sequenced sample was CD4+ T cells from PBMCs cultured without peptide, obtained before COVID-19 vaccination. These receptor sequences come from a human donor who received a COVID-19 vaccine.

This clone has more than one count but fewer than ten. The V call is TRBV5-1, the J call TRBJ1-2; D might be TRBD1 (5 bases). Trimming stripped 4 bases from V and 8 bases from J, with 18 bases between. Germline V gives CDR1 SGHRS, CDR2 YFSETQ. This CDR3 region has 14 residues. In DNA, the CDR3 is TGCGCCAGCAGCCCCGAGGTCGGGGGGAGAGGCTACACCTTC. Protein product: CASSPEVGGRGYTF. The full variable domain, in which reference TRBV5-1 and TRBJ1-2 provide the parts outside the CDR3, is KAGVTQTPRYLIKTRGQQVTLSCSPISGHRSVSWYQQTPGQGLQFLFEYFSETQRNKGNFPGRFSGRQFSNSRSEMNVSTLELGDSALYLCASSPEVGGRGYTFGSGTRLTVV.

The chain joins TRBV5-6 to TRBJ2-3; D is uncertain. This CDR3 is 16 amino acids long. Germline V gives CDR1 SGHDT, CDR2 YYEEEE. Trimming stripped 2 bases from V and 2 bases from J, with 15 bases between. The CDR3 DNA sequence: TGTGCCAGCAGCTTTAGAGCCACAATAACCACAGATACGCAGTATTTT. Its protein product is CASSFRATITTDTQYF.

The chain employs TRBV5-4 and TRBJ1-1; the D gene is possibly TRBD1 (5 bases). The CDR3 spans 15 residues. Trimming removed 1 base at V and 3 bases at J, with 13 bases between. Per the germline V gene, CDR1 is SGHNT and CDR2 is YYREEE (reference sequence). The CDR3 here is CASSLPGRVDTEAFF. CDR3 sequence (DNA): TGTGCCAGCAGCTTGCCGGGCAGGGTGGACACTGAAGCTTTCTTT. Full variable domain (remainder filled in from reference TRBV5-4 and TRBJ1-1): ETGVTQSPTHLIKTRGQQVTLRCSSQSGHNTVSWYQQALGQGPQFIFQYYREEENGRGNFPPRFSGLQFPNYSSELNVNALELDDSALYLCASSLPGRVDTEAFFGQGTRLTVV.

V usage is TRBV28 and J usage is TRBJ2-2, with D maybe TRBD2 (6 bases). Germline V gene sequence: CDR1 MDHEN, CDR2 SYDVKM. This CDR3 has 15 residues. V was pared by 2 bases and J by 0 bases, with 7 bases between. CDR3 nucleotide sequence: TGTGCCAGCAGTTTAGGGGGGACGAACACCGGGGAGCTGTTTTTT. Encoded protein: CASSLGGTNTGELFF.

Within the sample, this clone is medium-sized. The rearrangement uses TRBV4-3 and TRBJ1-4; D uncertain. The CDR3 has 13 amino acids. Germline values: CDR1 LGHNA, CDR2 YSLEER. Trimming left V 2 bases short and J 2 bases short, with 3 bases between. CDR3 protein: CASSQNTNEKLFF. The CDR3 DNA reads as TGCGCCAGCAGCCAAAACACTAATGAAAAACTGTTTTTT.

This rearrangement joins TRBV3-1 (or the pseudogene TRBV3-2) to TRBJ2-1; 8 bases agree with TRBD2. CDR3 length: 17 residues. CDR1 and CDR2 (germline): LGHDT, YNNKEL (reference sequence). V lost 0 bases to trimming and J lost 2 bases; unmatched junction nucleotides: 6. DNA for the CDR3: TGTGCCAGCAGCCAAGACAGCGGCGGGGGGACCTACAATGAGCAGTTCTTC. It codes for CASSQDSGGGTYNEQFF.

This clone came up a few times. The chain recombines TRBV5-4 with TRBJ1-1; possibly TRBD1 for D (5 bases). The CDR3 length is 14 residues. Per the germline V gene, CDR1 is SGHNT and CDR2 is YYREEE (reference sequence). V lost 2 bases to trimming and J lost 0 bases, with 8 bases between them. The chain's CDR3 is CASSLEGMNTEAFF. CDR3 bases: TGTGCCAGCAGCTTAGAGGGGATGAACACTGAAGCTTTCTTT.

V gene TRBV28 combines with J gene TRBJ2-3; D assignment may be TRBD1 or TRBD2 (6 bases each). The CDR3 sequence is 16 residues long. Germline V CDR1 and CDR2: MDHEN, SYDVKM. The germline V and J ends were trimmed by 1 base and 0 bases, with 11 bases remaining between them. As DNA, the CDR3 is TGTGCCAGCAGTTTATTAGGAGGGGGGAGCACAGATACGCAGTATTTT. Translating gives CASSLLGGGSTDTQYF.

This chain links TRBV12-3 or TRBV12-4 with TRBJ1-1; unclear D gene. V lost 6 bases and J 5 bases, leaving 7 bases between the germline ends. The CDR3 has 11 amino acids. The CDR3 DNA sequence: TGTGCCAGCAGGCGGGGTACTGAAGCTTTCTTT. Translating gives CASRRGTEAFF.

This chain uses TRBV3-1 (or the pseudogene TRBV3-2) with TRBJ2-1; D is unresolved. CDR3 length equals 15 residues. Trimming took off 2 bases at V and 4 bases at J, with 12 bases between the two ends. The germline V gene has CDR1 LGHDT and CDR2 YNNKEL (reference sequence). The CDR3 reads CASSQMALPYNEQFF. The CDR3 DNA reads TGTGCCAGCAGCCAAATGGCTCTGCCTTACAATGAGCAGTTCTTC.

The chain is built from TRBV5-1 and TRBJ1-1, with D possibly being TRBD1 (6 bases). Trimming left V 4 bases short and J 4 bases short, with 11 bases between. This CDR3 has 13 amino acids. Per the germline V gene, CDR1 is SGHRS and CDR2 is YFSETQ. The CDR3 region is CASSRYRATEAFF. The CDR3 DNA reads as TGCGCCAGCAGCCGATACAGGGCCACTGAAGCTTTCTTT.

V usage is TRBV5-1 and J usage is TRBJ1-1, with D hard to call. Trimming removed 1 base at V and 4 bases at J, with 11 bases between. Germline V lookup: CDR1 SGHRS, CDR2 YFSETQ. The CDR3 consists of 14 residues. In nucleotides, the CDR3 is TGCGCCAGCAGCTTGATGGCAGACGGCACTGAAGCTTTCTTT. Translated, it gives CASSLMADGTEAFF.

The CDR3 bases are TGTGCCAGCAGCCGCGCCGGAGGGCAGGTAGGAGAGACCCAGTACTTC. Its translation: CASSRAGGQVGETQYF. The V gene is TRBV7-2, the J gene TRBJ2-5; D possibly corresponds to TRBD2 (6 bases). CDR3 size: 16 residues. V was clipped by 5 bases and J by 4 bases, with 20 bases between them. From germline, CDR1 is SGHTA and CDR2 FQGNSA.

The DNA of the CDR3 is TGTGCCAGCAGCACACAGGGAAGAGCCACTGAAGCTTTCTTT. It encodes CASSTQGRATEAFF. V gene TRBV7-2 combines with J gene TRBJ1-1, with D maybe TRBD1 (6 bases). Germline CDR1 reads SGHTA; CDR2 reads FQGNSA. The V end lost 5 bases, the J end lost 4 bases, and 14 bases lay between the germline ends. This CDR3 comprises 14 residues. The whole variable domain, filled in from reference TRBV7-2 and TRBJ1-1, reads GAGVSQSPSNKVTEKGKDVELRCDPISGHTALYWYRQSLGQGLEFLIYFQGNSAPDKSGLPSDRFSAERTGGSVSTLTIQRTQQEDSAVYLCASSTQGRATEAFFGQGTRLTVV.